This TCR beta chain was sequenced in a study of T-cell reconstitution after alpha-beta-depleted transplantation in children. Study findings and constraints: Some patients showed high day-60 TCRbeta diversity, which derived from surviving recipient T cells and thymic progenitors. Among T cells one year after transplant, newly produced cells accounted for most counts and diversity. Expanded clones from the graft, numbering several hundred, reportedly supplied alpha-beta T cells about two months after transplant.

The library targeted TCRbeta and was prepared with unique molecular identifiers. MiXCR, applied by TCRdb to the PCR reads, yields one record per CDR3 protein. The sample holds tens of thousands of distinct CDR3 sequences, less than 20% seen once. At least ten counts were recorded for this clonotype. Its target is not known. The sequence was collected from a male patient aged 2 to 9 who had a stem cell transplant for acute lymphoblastic leukemia, so the T cells may come from the graft donor. The starting material was PBMCs, mostly from graft donor cells, obtained 180 days after TCRalphabeta/CD19-depleted stem cell transplant.

DNA for the CDR3: TGTGCCAGCAGCGGTGTGGATACGCAGTATTTT. Its protein is CASSGVDTQYF. The chain is built from TRBV5-6 and TRBJ2-3; D unresolved. Germline V CDR1 and CDR2: SGHDT, YYEEEE. The length of the CDR3 is 11 residues. V was cut by 4 bases and J by 6 bases, with 6 bases left in between. The whole variable domain, filled in from reference TRBV5-6 and TRBJ2-3, reads DAGVTQSPTHLIKTRGQQVTLRCSPKSGHDTVSWYQQALGQGPQFIFQYYEEEERQRGNFPDRFSGHQFPNYSSELNVNALLLGDSALYLCASSGVDTQYFGPGTRLTVL.